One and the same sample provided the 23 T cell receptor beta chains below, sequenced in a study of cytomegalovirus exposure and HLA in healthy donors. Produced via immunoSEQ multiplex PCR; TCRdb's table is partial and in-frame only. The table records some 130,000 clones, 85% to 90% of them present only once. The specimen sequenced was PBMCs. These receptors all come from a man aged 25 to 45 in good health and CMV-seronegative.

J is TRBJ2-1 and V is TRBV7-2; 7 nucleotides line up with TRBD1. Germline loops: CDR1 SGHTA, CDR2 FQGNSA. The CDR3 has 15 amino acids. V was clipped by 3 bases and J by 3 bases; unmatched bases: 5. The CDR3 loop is CASSLTGSGYNEQFF. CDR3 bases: TGTGCCAGCAGCTTGACAGGGTCGGGCTACAATGAGCAGTTCTTC.

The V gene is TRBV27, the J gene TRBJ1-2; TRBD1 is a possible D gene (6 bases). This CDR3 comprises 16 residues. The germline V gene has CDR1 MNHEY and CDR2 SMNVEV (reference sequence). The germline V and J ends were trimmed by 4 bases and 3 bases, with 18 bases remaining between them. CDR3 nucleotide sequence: TGTGCCAGCAGTTCCGGAGGCTGGGGGCGGGACTATGGCTACACCTTC. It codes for CASSSGGWGRDYGYTF.

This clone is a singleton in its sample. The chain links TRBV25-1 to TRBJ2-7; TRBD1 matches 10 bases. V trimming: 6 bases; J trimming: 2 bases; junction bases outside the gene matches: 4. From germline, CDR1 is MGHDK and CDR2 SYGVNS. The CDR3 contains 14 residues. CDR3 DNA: TGTGCCAGCAGGCCGGGACAGGGGCCCTACGAGCAGTACTTC. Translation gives CASRPGQGPYEQYF.

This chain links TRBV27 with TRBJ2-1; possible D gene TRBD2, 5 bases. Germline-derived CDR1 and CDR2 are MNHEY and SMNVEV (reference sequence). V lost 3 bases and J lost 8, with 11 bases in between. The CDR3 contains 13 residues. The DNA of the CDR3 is TGTGCCAGCAGTTTCGGACTCTCCTATGAGCAGTTCTTC. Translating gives CASSFGLSYEQFF.

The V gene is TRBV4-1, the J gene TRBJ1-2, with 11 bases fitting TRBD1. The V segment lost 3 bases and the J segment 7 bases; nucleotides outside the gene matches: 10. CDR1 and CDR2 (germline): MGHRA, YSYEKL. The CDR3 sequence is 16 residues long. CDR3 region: CASSQTPGQGVFGYTF. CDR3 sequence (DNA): TGCGCCAGCAGCCAGACACCGGGACAGGGGGTGTTTGGCTACACCTTC.

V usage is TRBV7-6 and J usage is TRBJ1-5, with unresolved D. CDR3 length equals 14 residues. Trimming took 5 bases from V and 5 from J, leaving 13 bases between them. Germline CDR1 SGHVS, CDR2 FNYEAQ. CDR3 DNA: TGTGCCAGCAGCCCATGGGCGGGTGATCAGCCCCAGCATTTT. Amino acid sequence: CASSPWAGDQPQHF.

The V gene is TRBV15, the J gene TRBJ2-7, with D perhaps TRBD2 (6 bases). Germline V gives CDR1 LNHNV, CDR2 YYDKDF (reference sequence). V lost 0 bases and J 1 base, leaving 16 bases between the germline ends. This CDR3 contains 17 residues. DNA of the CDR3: TGTGCCACCAGCAGAGATCTCTTCCCGGGAGCGTCCTACGAGCAGTACTTC. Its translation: CATSRDLFPGASYEQYF.

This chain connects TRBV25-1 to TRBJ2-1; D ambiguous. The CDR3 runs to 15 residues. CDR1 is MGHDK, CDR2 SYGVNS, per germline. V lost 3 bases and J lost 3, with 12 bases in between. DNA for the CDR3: TGTGCCAGCAGTGAGGGTTGGCAGGACTACAATGAGCAGTTCTTC. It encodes CASSEGWQDYNEQFF.

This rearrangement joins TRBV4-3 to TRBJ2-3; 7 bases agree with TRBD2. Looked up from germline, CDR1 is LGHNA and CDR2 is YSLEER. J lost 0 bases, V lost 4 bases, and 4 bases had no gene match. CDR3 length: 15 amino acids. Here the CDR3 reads CASSPGSGSTDTQYF. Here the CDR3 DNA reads TGCGCCAGCAGCCCAGGTAGCGGGAGCACAGATACGCAGTATTTT.

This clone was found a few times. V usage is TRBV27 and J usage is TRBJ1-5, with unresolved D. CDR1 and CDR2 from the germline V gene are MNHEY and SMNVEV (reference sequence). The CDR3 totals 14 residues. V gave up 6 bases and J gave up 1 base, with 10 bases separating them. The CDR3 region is CASSYSTSNQPQHF. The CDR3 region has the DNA TGTGCCAGCAGCTATTCTACGAGCAATCAGCCCCAGCATTTT.

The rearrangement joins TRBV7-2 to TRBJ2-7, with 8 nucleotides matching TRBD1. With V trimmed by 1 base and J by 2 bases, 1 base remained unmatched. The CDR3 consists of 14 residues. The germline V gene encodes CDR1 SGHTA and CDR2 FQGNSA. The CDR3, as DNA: TGTGCCAGCAGCTTAGACAGGGGGGCCTACGAGCAGTACTTC. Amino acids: CASSLDRGAYEQYF.

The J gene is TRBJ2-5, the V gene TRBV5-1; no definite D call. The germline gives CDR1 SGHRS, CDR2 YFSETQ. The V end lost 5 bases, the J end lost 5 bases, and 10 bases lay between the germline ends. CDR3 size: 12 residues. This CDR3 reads CASSFSTETQYF. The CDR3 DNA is TGCGCCAGCAGTTTTAGTACGGAGACCCAGTACTTC.

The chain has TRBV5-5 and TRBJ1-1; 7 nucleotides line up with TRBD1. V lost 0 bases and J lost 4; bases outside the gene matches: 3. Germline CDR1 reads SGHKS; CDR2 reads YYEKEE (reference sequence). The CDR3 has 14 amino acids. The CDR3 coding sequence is TGTGCCAGCAGCTTGGGACAGGGATTCACTGAAGCTTTCTTT. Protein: CASSLGQGFTEAFF.

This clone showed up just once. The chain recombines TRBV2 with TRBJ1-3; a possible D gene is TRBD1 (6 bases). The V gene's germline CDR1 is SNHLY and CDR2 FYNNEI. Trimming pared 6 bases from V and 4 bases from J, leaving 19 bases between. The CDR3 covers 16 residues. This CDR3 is CASSSQSQGSGNTIYF. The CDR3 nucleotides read TGTGCCAGCAGCAGTCAAAGCCAGGGGTCGGGAAACACCATATATTTT.

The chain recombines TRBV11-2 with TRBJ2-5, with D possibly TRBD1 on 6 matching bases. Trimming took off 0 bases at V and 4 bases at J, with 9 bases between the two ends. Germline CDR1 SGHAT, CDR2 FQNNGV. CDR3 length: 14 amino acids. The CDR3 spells CASSLEQGRETQYF. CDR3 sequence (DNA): TGTGCCAGCAGCTTAGAGCAGGGGAGAGAGACCCAGTACTTC.

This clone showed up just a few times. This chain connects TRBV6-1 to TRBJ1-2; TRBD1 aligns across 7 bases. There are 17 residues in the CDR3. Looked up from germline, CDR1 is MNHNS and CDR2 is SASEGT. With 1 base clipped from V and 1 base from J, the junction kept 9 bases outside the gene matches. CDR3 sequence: CASSEETGDLNNYGYTF. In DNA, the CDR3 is TGTGCCAGCAGTGAAGAAACAGGGGACCTTAATAACTATGGCTACACCTTC.

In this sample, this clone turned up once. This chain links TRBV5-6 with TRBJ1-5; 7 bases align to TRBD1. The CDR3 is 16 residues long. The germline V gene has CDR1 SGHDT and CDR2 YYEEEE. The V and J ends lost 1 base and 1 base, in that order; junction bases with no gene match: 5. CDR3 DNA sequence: TGTGCCAGCAGCTTGAGCGGACAGGTGAGCAATCAGCCCCAGCATTTT. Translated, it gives CASSLSGQVSNQPQHF.

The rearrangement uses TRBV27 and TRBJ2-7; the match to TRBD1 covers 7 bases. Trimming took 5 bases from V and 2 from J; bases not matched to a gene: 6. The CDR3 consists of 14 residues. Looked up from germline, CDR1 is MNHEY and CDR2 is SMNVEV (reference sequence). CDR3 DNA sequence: TGTGCCAGCAGTGCTCCGGGACAGCCCTACGAGCAGTACTTC. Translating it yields CASSAPGQPYEQYF.

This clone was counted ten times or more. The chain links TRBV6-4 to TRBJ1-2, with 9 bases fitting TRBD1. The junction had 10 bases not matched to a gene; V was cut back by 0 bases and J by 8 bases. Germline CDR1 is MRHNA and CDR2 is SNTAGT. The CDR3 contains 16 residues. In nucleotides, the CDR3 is TGTGCCAGCAGTGACTCGATTGGGACAGGGTTTTCCGGCTACACCTTC. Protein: CASSDSIGTGFSGYTF.

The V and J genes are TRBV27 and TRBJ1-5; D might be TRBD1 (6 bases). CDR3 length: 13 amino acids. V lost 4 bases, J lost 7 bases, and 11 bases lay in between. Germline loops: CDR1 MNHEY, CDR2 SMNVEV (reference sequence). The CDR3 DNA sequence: TGTGCCAGCAGTTACAACAGGGCGCAGCCCCAGCATTTT. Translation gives CASSYNRAQPQHF.

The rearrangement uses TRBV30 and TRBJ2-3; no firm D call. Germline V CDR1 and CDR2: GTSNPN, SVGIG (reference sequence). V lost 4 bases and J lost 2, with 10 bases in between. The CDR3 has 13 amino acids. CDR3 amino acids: CAWTLLNTDTQYF. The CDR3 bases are TGTGCCTGGACTCTACTTAACACAGATACGCAGTATTTT. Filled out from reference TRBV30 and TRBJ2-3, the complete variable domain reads SQTIHQWPATLVQPVGSPLSLECTVEGTSNPNLYWYRQAAGRGLQLLFYSVGIGQISSEVPQNLSASRPQDRQFILSSKKLLLSDSGFYLCAWTLLNTDTQYFGPGTRLTVL.

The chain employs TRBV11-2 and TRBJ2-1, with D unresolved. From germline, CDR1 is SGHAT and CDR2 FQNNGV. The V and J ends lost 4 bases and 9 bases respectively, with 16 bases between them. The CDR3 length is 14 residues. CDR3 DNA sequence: TGTGCCAGCAGCTCAGAGAACCAGGTGGGTGAGCAGTTCTTC. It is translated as CASSSENQVGEQFF. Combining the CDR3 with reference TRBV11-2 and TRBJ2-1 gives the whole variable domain EAGVAQSPRYKIIEKRQSVAFWCNPISGHATLYWYQQILGQGPKLLIQFQNNGVVDDSQLPKDRFSAERLKGVDSTLKIQPAKLEDSAVYLCASSSENQVGEQFFGPGTRLTVL.

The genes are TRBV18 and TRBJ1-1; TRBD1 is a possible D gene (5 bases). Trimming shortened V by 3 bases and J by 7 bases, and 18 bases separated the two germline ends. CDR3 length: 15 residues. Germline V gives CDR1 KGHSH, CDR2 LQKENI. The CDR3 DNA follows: TGTGCCAGCTCACCCGTTGAGGGGAGGCGTGGTGAAGCTTTCTTT. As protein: CASSPVEGRRGEAFF.